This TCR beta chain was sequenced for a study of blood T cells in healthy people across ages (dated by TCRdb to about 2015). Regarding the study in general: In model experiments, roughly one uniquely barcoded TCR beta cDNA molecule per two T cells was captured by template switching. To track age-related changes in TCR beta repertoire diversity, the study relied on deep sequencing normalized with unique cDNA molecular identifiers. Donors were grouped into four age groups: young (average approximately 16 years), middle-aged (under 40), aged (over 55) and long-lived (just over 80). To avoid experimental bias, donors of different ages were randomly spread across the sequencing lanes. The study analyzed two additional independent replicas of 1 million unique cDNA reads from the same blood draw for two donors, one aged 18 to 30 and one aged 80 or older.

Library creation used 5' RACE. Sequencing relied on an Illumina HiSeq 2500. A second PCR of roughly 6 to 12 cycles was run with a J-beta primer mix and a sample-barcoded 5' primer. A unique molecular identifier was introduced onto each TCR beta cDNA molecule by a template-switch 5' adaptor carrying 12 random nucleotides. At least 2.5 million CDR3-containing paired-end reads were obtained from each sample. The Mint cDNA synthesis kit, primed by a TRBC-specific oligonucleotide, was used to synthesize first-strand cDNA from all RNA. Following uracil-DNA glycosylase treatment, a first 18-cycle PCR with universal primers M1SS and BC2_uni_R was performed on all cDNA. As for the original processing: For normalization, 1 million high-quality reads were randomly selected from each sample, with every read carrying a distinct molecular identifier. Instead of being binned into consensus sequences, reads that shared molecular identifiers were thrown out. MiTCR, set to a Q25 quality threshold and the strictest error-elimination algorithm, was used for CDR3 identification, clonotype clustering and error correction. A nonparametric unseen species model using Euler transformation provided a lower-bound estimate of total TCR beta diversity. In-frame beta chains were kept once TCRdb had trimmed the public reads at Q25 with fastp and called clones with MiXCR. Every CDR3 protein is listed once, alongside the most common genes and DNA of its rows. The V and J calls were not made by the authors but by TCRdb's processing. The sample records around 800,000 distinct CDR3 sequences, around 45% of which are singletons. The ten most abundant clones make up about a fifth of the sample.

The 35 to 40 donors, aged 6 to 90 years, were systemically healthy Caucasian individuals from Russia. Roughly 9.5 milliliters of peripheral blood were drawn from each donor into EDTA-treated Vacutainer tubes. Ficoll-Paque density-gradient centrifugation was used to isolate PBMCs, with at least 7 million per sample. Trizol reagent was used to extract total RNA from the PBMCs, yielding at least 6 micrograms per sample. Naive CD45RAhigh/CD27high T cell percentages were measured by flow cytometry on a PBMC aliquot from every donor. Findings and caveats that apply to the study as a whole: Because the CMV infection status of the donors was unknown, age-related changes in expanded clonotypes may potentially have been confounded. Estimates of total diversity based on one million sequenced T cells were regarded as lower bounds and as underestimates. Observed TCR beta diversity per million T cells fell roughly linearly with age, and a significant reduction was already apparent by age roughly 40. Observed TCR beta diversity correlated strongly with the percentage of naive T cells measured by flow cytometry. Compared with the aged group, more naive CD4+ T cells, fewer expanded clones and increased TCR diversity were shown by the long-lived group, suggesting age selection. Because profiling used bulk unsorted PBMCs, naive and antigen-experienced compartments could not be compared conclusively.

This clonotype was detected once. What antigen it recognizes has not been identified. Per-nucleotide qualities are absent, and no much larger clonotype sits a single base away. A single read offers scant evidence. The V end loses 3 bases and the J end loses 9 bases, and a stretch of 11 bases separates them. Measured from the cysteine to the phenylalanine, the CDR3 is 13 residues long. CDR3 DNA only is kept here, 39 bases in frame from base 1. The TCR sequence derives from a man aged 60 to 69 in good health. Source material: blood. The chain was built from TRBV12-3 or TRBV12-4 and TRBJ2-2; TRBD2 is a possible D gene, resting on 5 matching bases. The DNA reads TGTGCCAGCAGTTTCGGGAACCCGAGGGAGCTGTTTTTT. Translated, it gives CASSFGNPRELFF.